These 13 T cell receptor beta chains originate from one sample sequenced in a study of Graves' ophthalmopathy and Graves' hyperthyroidism. Amplified material comprised TCR beta CDR3 regions derived from RNA transcripts. Amplification began with first-round RT-PCR using HTBI primers, then second-round multiplex PCR was performed. Using its own MiXCR run on the multiplex PCR reads, TCRdb lists one record per CDR3 protein. The data show some 520,000 distinct CDR3 sequences, under 15% seen once. Sequencing input: blood. These TCRs come from a woman in her twenties or thirties with Graves' ophthalmopathy.

In its sample, this clonotype was seen many times. The rearrangement links TRBV6-5 to TRBJ2-7; D gene unclear. CDR3 length equals 14 residues. Between the trimmed V and J ends, which lost 0 bases and 2 bases, there was a span of 8 bases. Germline CDR1 MNHEY, CDR2 SVGAGI. The DNA for the CDR3 is TGTGCCAGCAGTTACTCGGCGGCGGCCTACGAGCAGTACTTC. Translating it yields CASSYSAAAYEQYF.

This clonotype was counted ten times or more. The V call is TRBV27, the J call TRBJ1-5; D gene uncertain. This CDR3 region has 15 residues. V was pared by 2 bases and J by 7 bases, with 15 bases between. Germline-derived CDR1 and CDR2 are MNHEY and SMNVEV (reference sequence). CDR3 in amino acids: CASSLRSGVKQPQHF. The CDR3 DNA reads TGTGCCAGCAGTTTACGATCTGGGGTAAAGCAGCCCCAGCATTTT.

This clonotype occurred many times. The chain joins TRBV7-3 to TRBJ2-5; 8 nucleotides align to TRBD2. V lost 3 bases, J lost 2 bases, and 5 bases stayed unmatched. Germline V gene sequence: CDR1 SGHTA, CDR2 FQGTGA. The CDR3 runs to 15 residues. The CDR3 DNA sequence: TGTGCCAGCAGCTTGGTAGCGGGGAGACAAGAGACCCAGTACTTC. This codes for CASSLVAGRQETQYF.

This clonotype was counted at least ten times. The chain links TRBV12-3 or TRBV12-4 to TRBJ1-2, with a weak D call TRBD1 (6 bases). V was shortened by 4 bases and J by 6 bases, with 15 bases between the two germline ends. CDR3 length equals 14 residues. Here the CDR3 DNA reads TGTGCCAGCAGTTCCGAGACAGGCCTGGATGGCTACACCTTC. This sequence encodes CASSSETGLDGYTF.

Many counts were recorded for this clonotype. J is TRBJ1-1 and V is TRBV10-1, with TRBD1 identical over 8 bases. J was trimmed by 1 base and V by 8 bases; bases with no gene match: 0. Germline lookup yields CDR1 WNHNN and CDR2 SYGVQD (reference sequence). The CDR3 has 12 residues. This chain's CDR3 is CASGTGNTEAFF. The CDR3, as DNA: TGCGCCAGCGGGACAGGGAACACTGAAGCTTTCTTT.

The table lists this clonotype with many counts. V gene TRBV6-5 combines with J gene TRBJ1-1; D unresolved. Germline V gives CDR1 MNHEY, CDR2 SVGAGI. CDR3 length equals 12 residues. Trimming stripped 4 bases from V and 9 bases from J, with 12 bases between. The CDR3, as DNA: TGTGCCAGCAGTTTAGAATTCCCGCAAGCTTTCTTT. This gives the protein CASSLEFPQAFF.

This chain joins TRBV19 and TRBJ1-1; 9 bases are a match to TRBD1. The CDR3 is 17 residues long. After removal of 4 bases from V and 5 bases from J, the junction contained 14 bases not matched to a gene. CDR1 LNHDA and CDR2 SQIVND come from the germline V gene (reference sequence). The CDR3 loop reads CASSTVPGQGSETEAFF. CDR3 DNA sequence: TGTGCCAGTAGTACCGTCCCGGGACAGGGTTCAGAGACTGAAGCTTTCTTT.

CDR3: CASSSIRSGVSNQPQHF. For the CDR3, the DNA is TGTGCCAGCAGTTCAATACGCTCAGGGGTTAGCAATCAGCCCCAGCATTTT. The chain carries TRBV28 and TRBJ1-5; TRBD1 is a possible D gene (6 bases). The CDR3 has 17 amino acids. Germline CDR1 reads MDHEN; CDR2 reads SYDVKM. V shed 4 bases and J shed 0 bases, with 16 bases lying between them.

This clonotype was detected only a few times. The chain carries TRBV7-9 and TRBJ2-4; tentative D call: TRBD1 (6 bases). V gave up 4 bases and J gave up 6 bases, with 7 bases separating them. Per germline, CDR1 SEHNR and CDR2 FQNEAQ (reference sequence). CDR3 length equals 12 residues. The CDR3 DNA is TGTGCCAGCAGCTCGACAGGAAACATTCAGTACTTC. Amino acid sequence: CASSSTGNIQYF.

This clonotype came up many times. The CDR3 is CASSYSNGYGYTF. The CDR3 region has the DNA TGTGCCAGCAGTTACTCGAATGGCTATGGCTACACCTTC. The genes are TRBV6-5 and TRBJ1-2, with D hard to call. The CDR3 is 13 amino acids. Per the germline V gene, CDR1 is MNHEY and CDR2 is SVGAGI. The V end lost 0 bases, the J end lost 4 bases, and 6 bases lay between the germline ends.

This clonotype was counted at least ten times. The V call is TRBV20-1, the J call TRBJ2-7, with D hard to call. The CDR3 is 15 amino acids. Per germline, CDR1 DFQATT and CDR2 SNEGSKA (reference sequence). The V end lost 4 bases, the J end lost 2 bases, and 18 bases lay between the germline ends. The CDR3: CSAIPRRLVPYEQYF. DNA of the CDR3: TGCAGTGCTATTCCCCGCCGTTTGGTACCCTACGAGCAGTACTTC.

This clonotype was seen many times. V usage is TRBV12-3 or TRBV12-4 and J usage is TRBJ2-7, with 9 bases matching TRBD2. The CDR3 sequence is 16 residues long. The ends lost 3 bases at V and 4 bases at J; junction bases unmatched: 10. The CDR3 bases are TGTGCCAGCAGTTTGGGTATTAGCGGGAGTAGTTACGAGCAGTACTTC. Encoded protein: CASSLGISGSSYEQYF.

This clonotype was counted at least ten times. The J gene is TRBJ1-1, the V gene TRBV11-3; D unclear. Germline lookup yields CDR1 SGHNT and CDR2 YENEEA. V lost 2 bases, J lost 4 bases, and 11 bases lay in between. The CDR3 extends over 14 amino acids. This chain's CDR3 is CASSLNAGITEAFF. The CDR3 region has the DNA TGTGCCAGCAGCTTAAATGCCGGAATCACTGAAGCTTTCTTT.